This T cell receptor beta chain was recorded in a study of post-analysis software for immune sequencing data. Study details: Some patients lacked subtype; others had relapsing-remitting, secondary progressive or progressive-relapsing disease.

The CDR3 spans 16 residues. The library was made from cDNA and included unique molecular identifiers. TCRdb independently ran MiXCR on the PCR reads; one entry per CDR3 protein. Of some 700,000 distinct CDR3 sequences listed, about 60% are singletons. Note on this clonotype: What it recognizes is unknown. One end of the junction fails to match germline, which may point to a read error.

Study results and caveats: Significantly decreased normalized Chao1 diversity was recorded for multiple sclerosis patients relative to controls. Patients used about 5 TRBV segments, including TRBV5-6, TRBV5-1 and TRBV20-1, more often than controls. The F measure placed samples prepared in the same batch into strongly shared clusters.

This clonotype originated in a girl aged 2-10 years with multiple sclerosis. V is TRBV12-3 or TRBV12-4 and J is TRBJ1-2, with a tentative D call TRBD1 (6 bases). The sequenced sample was blood. CDR3 protein: CASSSSRGLPYYGYTF. CDR3 DNA: TGCGCCAGCAGTTCCTCACGGGGGCTCCCCTACTATGGCTACACCTTC.